Below are 2 T cell receptor beta chains sequenced from a single sample in a study of cytomegalovirus exposure and HLA in healthy donors. PCR amplification relied on 60 Vbeta primers (plus 13 Jbeta primers). Clones were sequenced by immunoSEQ multiplex PCR, and TCRdb holds only the in-frame ones, with some missing. The data hold approximately 140,000 clones, with over 60% observed a single time. The specimen was PBMCs. The receptor source for this set is a woman between 50 and 59 years old in good health and CMV-seronegative.

A note on this clone: One end of the junction does not line up with germline, which may come from a read error. This chain links TRBV18 with TRBJ1-2, with 9 nucleotides matching TRBD1. The V gene's germline CDR1 is KGHSH and CDR2 LQKENI. The CDR3 is 15 residues long. The CDR3 region is CASSPGTGTTYRYTF. The CDR3 DNA sequence: TGTGCCAGCTCTCCCGGGACAGGGACCACCTATCGCTACACCTTC.

This clone was observed a handful of times. The chain joins TRBV5-1 to TRBJ2-7; the D gene is possibly TRBD1 (6 bases). Germline V gene data show CDR1 as SGHRS and CDR2 as YFSETQ. The CDR3 is made up of 14 amino acids. Trimming took 0 bases from V and 5 from J, leaving 12 bases between them. This CDR3 is CASSLVLGADEQYF. In DNA, the CDR3 is TGCGCCAGCAGCTTGGTTCTGGGGGCGGACGAGCAGTACTTC.